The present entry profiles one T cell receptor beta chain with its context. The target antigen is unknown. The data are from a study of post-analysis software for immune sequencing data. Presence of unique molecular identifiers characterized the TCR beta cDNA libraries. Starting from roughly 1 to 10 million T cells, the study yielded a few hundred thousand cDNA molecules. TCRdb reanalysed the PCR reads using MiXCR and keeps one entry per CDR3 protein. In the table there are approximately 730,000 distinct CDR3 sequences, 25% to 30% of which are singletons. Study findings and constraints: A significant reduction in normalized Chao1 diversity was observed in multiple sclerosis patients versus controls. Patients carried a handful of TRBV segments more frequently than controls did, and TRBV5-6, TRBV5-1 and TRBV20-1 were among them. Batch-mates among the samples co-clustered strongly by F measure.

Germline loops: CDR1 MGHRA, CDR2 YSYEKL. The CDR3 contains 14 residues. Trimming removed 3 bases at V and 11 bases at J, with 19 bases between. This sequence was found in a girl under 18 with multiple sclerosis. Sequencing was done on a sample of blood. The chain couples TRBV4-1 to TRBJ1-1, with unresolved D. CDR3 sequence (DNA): TGCGCCAGCAGCCAGGAACCTTCTTTCCTGGGGGCTTTCTTT. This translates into CASSQEPSFLGAFF.